The 28 T cell receptor beta chains in this list originate from one sample, sequenced in a study of CD8+ T cells in alopecia areata. Treatment specified: oral pan-JAK inhibitor, 5-10 mg twice daily. It was cDNA, reverse transcribed from extracted RNA, that served as the sequencing template. Some clones are missing from TCRdb's copy, which holds only in-frame ones; the method was immunoSEQ multiplex PCR. The sample includes 150,000 to 250,000 clones, roughly three fifths of them seen just once. Sequenced material: CD4+ T cells sorted from blood, taken at week 4, from a patient treated with tofacitinib. The receptors derive from a human donor with alopecia areata.

A few counts support this clone. This sequence joins TRBV20-1 and TRBJ2-3; D is ambiguous. Germline V gene data show CDR1 as DFQATT and CDR2 as SNEGSKA (reference sequence). V was pared by 7 bases and J by 4 bases, with 6 bases between. The CDR3 runs to 10 residues. The CDR3 coding sequence is TGCAGTGTCGGGCCAGATACGCAGTATTTT. Protein sequence: CSVGPDTQYF.

This clone has just a few counts. V usage is TRBV29-1 and J usage is TRBJ2-5, with 12 positions matching TRBD1. The V gene end was trimmed by 6 bases and the J gene end by 4 bases; junction bases not matched to a gene: 3. CDR1 SQVTM and CDR2 ANQGSEA come from the germline V gene. This CDR3 region has 13 residues. The CDR3 DNA is TGCAGCGTGGGGACAGGGGGCCGAGAGACCCAGTACTTC. Translated, it gives CSVGTGGRETQYF.

V gene TRBV30 combines with J gene TRBJ2-1; perhaps TRBD1 as D (5 bases). The CDR3 is made up of 12 amino acids. Germline loops: CDR1 GTSNPN, CDR2 SVGIG (reference sequence). Trimming shortened V by 2 bases and J by 9 bases, and 11 bases separated the two germline ends. CDR3 loop: CAWSSPRGEQFF. CDR3 sequence (DNA): TGTGCCTGGAGTTCCCCAAGGGGTGAGCAGTTCTTC.

This clone was counted only a few times. The chain uses TRBV7-9 and TRBJ2-7; D not certain. There are 15 residues in the CDR3. The germline V gene encodes CDR1 SEHNR and CDR2 FQNEAQ (reference sequence). The V end was cut by 3 bases, the J end by 9 bases, with 21 bases between. The CDR3 protein is CASSFSGVPTKGQYF. The DNA of the CDR3 is TGTGCCAGCAGCTTCTCAGGCGTTCCTACGAAGGGGCAGTACTTC.

The chain couples TRBV2 to TRBJ2-3, with 7 bases identical to TRBD1. The junction had 4 bases not matched to a gene; V was cut back by 6 bases and J by 1 base. Germline CDR1 SNHLY, CDR2 FYNNEI. CDR3 length equals 14 residues. CDR3 residues: CASRSGGGTDTQYF. Written as DNA, the CDR3 is TGTGCCAGCAGGTCAGGGGGAGGCACAGATACGCAGTATTTT.

This clone was counted a few times. This chain joins TRBV4-3 and TRBJ1-1, with 7 bases matching TRBD1. The CDR3 runs to 13 residues. Trimming cost V 0 bases and J 10 bases; bases outside gene matches: 5. Germline V lookup: CDR1 LGHNA, CDR2 YSLEER. The CDR3 sequence: CASSQDRRGLAFF. CDR3 coding DNA: TGCGCCAGCAGCCAAGATCGGAGGGGGCTAGCTTTCTTT.

The chain uses TRBV5-1 and TRBJ2-1, with D maybe TRBD2 (5 bases). V lost 2 bases, J lost 1 base, and 7 bases lay in between. The V gene's germline CDR1 is SGHRS and CDR2 YFSETQ. This CDR3 contains 14 residues. CDR3 DNA: TGCGCCAGCAGCTTACGAGGGTCCTACAATGAGCAGTTCTTC. Residues: CASSLRGSYNEQFF.

Only a few counts were recorded for this clone. This chain joins TRBV30 and TRBJ2-2; the D gene is possibly TRBD1 (6 bases). There are 12 residues in the CDR3. Germline CDR1 reads GTSNPN; CDR2 reads SVGIG (reference sequence). Between the trimmed V and J ends, which lost 4 bases and 8 bases, there was a span of 11 bases. CDR3 amino acids: CAWTWGLGELFF. The DNA for the CDR3 is TGTGCCTGGACCTGGGGGCTGGGGGAGCTGTTTTTT.

In the case of this clone: Different DNA sequences within this sample yield the same CDR3. DNA of the CDR3: TGCGCCAGCAGCCCGGGACAGGGAAATCAGCCCCAGCATTTT. Translating gives CASSPGQGNQPQHF. This chain joins TRBV5-1 and TRBJ1-5, with 9 bases matching TRBD1. This CDR3 region has 14 residues. V shed 4 bases and J 4 bases; nucleotides not matched to a gene: 3. The germline V gene has CDR1 SGHRS and CDR2 YFSETQ.

Note on this clone: Other nucleotide sequences from this sample produce the same CDR3. CDR3 nucleotide sequence: TGTGCCTGTGGGACAGTGAACACTGAAGCTTTCTTT. It is translated as CACGTVNTEAFF. The chain carries TRBV30 and TRBJ1-1, with TRBD1 identical over 7 bases. CDR3 size: 12 residues. From germline, CDR1 is GTSNPN and CDR2 SVGIG (reference sequence). After removal of 6 bases from V and 0 bases from J, the junction contained 1 base not matched to a gene.

This clone was detected a few times. The chain joins TRBV30 to TRBJ2-7; weak D call: TRBD1 (6 bases). Germline loops: CDR1 GTSNPN, CDR2 SVGIG (reference sequence). The V and J ends lost 4 bases and 5 bases respectively, with 18 bases between them. This CDR3 region has 14 residues. In DNA form, the CDR3 reads TGTGCCTGGACCAAGACAGGTTATTGGGACGAGCAGTACTTC. Translation: CAWTKTGYWDEQYF.

In regard to this clone: In the same sample, other DNA sequences code for this CDR3. This chain links TRBV10-3 with TRBJ2-3, with D possibly TRBD2 on 6 matching bases. The CDR3 is made up of 18 amino acids. The germline CDR1 and CDR2 sequences are ENHRY and SYGVKD. With 0 bases removed from V and 0 bases from J, the gap between germline ends came to 16 bases. The CDR3 loop is CAISESTRAGSSTDTQYF. The CDR3 DNA is TGTGCCATCAGTGAGTCGACGAGGGCGGGATCTAGCACAGATACGCAGTATTTT.

The chain is built from TRBV5-1 and TRBJ2-6; no clear D gene. The CDR3 is 15 amino acids. The germline V gene has CDR1 SGHRS and CDR2 YFSETQ. V was cut by 0 bases and J by 4 bases, with 8 bases left in between. The CDR3 region is CASSLALGGANVLTF. The CDR3 DNA reads as TGCGCCAGCAGCTTGGCCCTAGGAGGGGCCAACGTCCTGACTTTC. Supplemented by reference TRBV5-1 and TRBJ2-6, the full variable domain reads KAGVTQTPRYLIKTRGQQVTLSCSPISGHRSVSWYQQTPGQGLQFLFEYFSETQRNKGNFPGRFSGRQFSNSRSEMNVSTLELGDSALYLCASSLALGGANVLTFGAGSRLTVL.

J is TRBJ2-3 and V is TRBV29-1; D is unresolved. Germline V lookup: CDR1 SQVTM, CDR2 ANQGSEA. V dropped 5 bases and J dropped 2 bases, with 11 bases sitting between them. The length of the CDR3 is 13 residues. CDR3 amino acids: CSVYGYPTDTQYF. The CDR3 nucleotides read TGCAGCGTTTACGGGTATCCCACAGATACGCAGTATTTT.

The gene calls are TRBV25-1 and TRBJ1-2; D remains unclear. V dropped 3 bases and J dropped 4 bases, with 3 bases sitting between them. CDR1 and CDR2 (germline): MGHDK, SYGVNS. The CDR3 covers 11 residues. CDR3 nucleotide sequence: TGTGCCAGCAGTGAGAGCTATGGCTACACCTTC. Encoded protein: CASSESYGYTF.

The rearrangement uses TRBV9 and TRBJ1-1; 7 nucleotides agree with TRBD1. J lost 0 bases, V lost 4 bases, and 3 bases had no gene match. This CDR3 comprises 14 residues. CDR1 is SGDLS, CDR2 YYNGEE, per germline. The CDR3 DNA follows: TGTGCCAGCAGCCCGGGACAGTTGAACACTGAAGCTTTCTTT. Its translation: CASSPGQLNTEAFF.

The CDR3 sequence is CASSPGLGGATNEKLFF. CDR3 nucleotide sequence: TGTGCCAGCAGCCCCGGACTCGGGGGCGCAACTAATGAAAAACTGTTTTTT. The rearrangement uses TRBV28 and TRBJ1-4, with D perhaps matching TRBD1 (6 bases). Germline CDR1 reads MDHEN; CDR2 reads SYDVKM. The CDR3 runs to 17 residues. Trimming pared 6 bases from V and 0 bases from J, leaving 17 bases between. The complete variable domain, with remaining parts taken from reference TRBV28 and TRBJ1-4, reads DVKVTQSSRYLVKRTGEKVFLECVQDMDHENMFWYRQDPGLGLRLIYFSYDVKMKEKGDIPEGYSVSREKKERFSLILESASTNQTSMYLCASSPGLGGATNEKLFFGSGTQLSVL.

The J gene is TRBJ2-2, the V gene TRBV15; D gene uncertain. Germline V gene lookup returns CDR1 LNHNV and CDR2 YYDKDF (reference sequence). CDR3 length equals 15 residues. Trimming removed 0 bases from V and 7 bases from J, with 12 bases in between. DNA of the CDR3: TGTGCCACCAGCAGAGATTTAGCCTCGGGCGGGGAGCTGTTTTTT. Its translation is CATSRDLASGGELFF.

The rearrangement links TRBV5-1 to TRBJ2-2; a weak D match, TRBD2 (5 bases). The V end was cut by 6 bases, the J end by 2 bases, with 11 bases between. Germline V CDR1 and CDR2: SGHRS, YFSETQ. CDR3 length equals 14 residues. CDR3 sequence: CASNPGRNTGELFF. For the CDR3, the DNA is TGCGCCAGCAACCCGGGAAGAAACACCGGGGAGCTGTTTTTT. The full variable domain, in which reference TRBV5-1 and TRBJ2-2 provide the parts outside the CDR3, is KAGVTQTPRYLIKTRGQQVTLSCSPISGHRSVSWYQQTPGQGLQFLFEYFSETQRNKGNFPGRFSGRQFSNSRSEMNVSTLELGDSALYLCASNPGRNTGELFFGEGSRLTVL.

This chain uses TRBV29-1 with TRBJ2-5, with 8 positions matching TRBD2. V dropped 6 bases and J dropped 5; count of bases not matched to a gene: 11. CDR3 size: 14 residues. CDR1 SQVTM and CDR2 ANQGSEA come from the germline V gene. Written as DNA, the CDR3 is TGCAGCGTCTCCGGGGGGGCGATTCGGGAGACCCAGTACTTC. Translation gives CSVSGGAIRETQYF.

V gene TRBV27 combines with J gene TRBJ2-5; tentatively, D is TRBD2 (9 bases). The CDR3 is 16 residues long. The V end lost 5 bases, the J end lost 8 bases, and 24 bases lay between the germline ends. Germline assignment: CDR1 MNHEY and CDR2 SMNVEV (reference sequence). CDR3 coding DNA: TGTGCCAGCAGTCCAGGGGGCGGGAGGGTTCATGGAACCCAGTACTTC. Protein product: CASSPGGGRVHGTQYF.

This rearrangement joins TRBV7-2 to TRBJ1-2; tentatively, D is TRBD1 (5 bases). The CDR3 loop spans 13 amino acids. Germline V CDR1 and CDR2: SGHTA, FQGNSA. The germline V and J ends were trimmed by 0 bases and 7 bases, with 9 bases remaining between them. The chain's CDR3 is CASSLALGLGYTF. CDR3 DNA: TGTGCCAGCAGCTTAGCGCTGGGGCTTGGCTACACCTTC.

The table lists this clone with a few counts. The chain carries TRBV7-8 and TRBJ1-2, with D unclear. With 3 bases removed from V and 4 bases from J, the gap between germline ends came to 12 bases. The CDR3 extends over 14 amino acids. The germline gives CDR1 SGHVS, CDR2 FQNEAQ. The CDR3 sequence: CASSFGRESYGYTF. The DNA for the CDR3 is TGTGCCAGCAGCTTCGGTAGGGAAAGCTATGGCTACACCTTC.

The V and J genes are TRBV25-1 and TRBJ1-1; a possible D gene is TRBD1 (6 bases). The CDR3 has 12 residues. The germline CDR1 and CDR2 sequences are MGHDK and SYGVNS. The CDR3 sequence is CGHRERGTEAFF. CDR3 DNA: TGTGGTCACAGGGAAAGAGGCACTGAAGCTTTCTTT. Full variable domain (missing parts from reference TRBV25-1 and TRBJ1-1): EADIYQTPRYLVIGTGKKITLECSQTMGHDKMYWYQQDPGMELHLIHYSYGVNSTEKGDLSSESTVSRIRTEHFPLTLESARPSHTSQYLCGHRERGTEAFFGQGTRLTVV.

This clone was counted between two and nine times. This sequence joins TRBV10-3 and TRBJ2-2; D perhaps matches TRBD2 (5 bases). Germline V gene data show CDR1 as ENHRY and CDR2 as SYGVKD. V gave up 8 bases and J gave up 7 bases, with 5 bases separating them. CDR3 length equals 10 residues. This chain's CDR3 is CAIGSGELFF. DNA of the CDR3: TGTGCCATCGGGAGCGGGGAGCTGTTTTTT.

The chain joins TRBV7-3 to TRBJ2-2; D not certain. CDR1 is SGHTA, CDR2 FQGTGA, per germline. Trimming left V 6 bases short and J 8 bases short, with 7 bases between. CDR3 length: 11 amino acids. This CDR3 is CASSRSGELFF. CDR3 nucleotide sequence: TGTGCCAGCAGTAGGAGTGGGGAGCTGTTTTTT. The whole variable domain, filled in from reference TRBV7-3 and TRBJ2-2, reads GAGVSQTPSNKVTEKGKYVELRCDPISGHTALYWYRQSLGQGPEFLIYFQGTGAADDSGLPNDRFFAVRPEGSVSTLKIQRTERGDSAVYLCASSRSGELFFGEGSRLTVL.

This clone has more than one count but fewer than ten. The CDR3 DNA reads TGTGCCAGCTCACCCCTTTCGACAGGGGGCGGGAGGAACACTGAAGCTTTCTTT. Amino acids: CASSPLSTGGGRNTEAFF. This chain joins TRBV18 and TRBJ1-1, with 10 nucleotides matching TRBD1. This CDR3 contains 18 residues. Looked up from germline, CDR1 is KGHSH and CDR2 is LQKENI. The ends lost 3 bases at V and 1 base at J; junction bases unmatched: 11. The whole variable domain, remainder taken from reference TRBV18 and TRBJ1-1, is NAGVMQNPRHLVRRRGQEARLRCSPMKGHSHVYWYRQLPEEGLKFMVYLQKENIIDESGMPKERFSAEFPKEGPSILRIQQVVRGDSAAYFCASSPLSTGGGRNTEAFFGQGTRLTVV.

This clone was counted between two and nine times. This same CDR3 is encoded by further DNA sequences in the sample. The chain couples TRBV29-1 to TRBJ1-2; D is unclear. V lost 4 bases and J lost 8, with 8 bases in between. In germline, CDR1 is SQVTM, CDR2 ANQGSEA. This CDR3 has 10 residues. CDR3 DNA: TGCAGCGTTGGCGAGAGGGGCTACACCTTC. Protein: CSVGERGYTF.